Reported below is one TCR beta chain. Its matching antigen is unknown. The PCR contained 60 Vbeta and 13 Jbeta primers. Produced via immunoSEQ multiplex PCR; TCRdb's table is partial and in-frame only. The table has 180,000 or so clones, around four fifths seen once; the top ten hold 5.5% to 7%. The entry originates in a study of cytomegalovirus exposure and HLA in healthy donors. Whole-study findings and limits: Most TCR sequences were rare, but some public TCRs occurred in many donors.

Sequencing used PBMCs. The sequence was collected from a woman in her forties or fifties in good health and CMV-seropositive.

The CDR3 reads CASNYGLAKNIQYF. The CDR3 DNA reads TGTGCCAGCAATTATGGACTAGCCAAAAACATTCAGTACTTC. The V and J genes are TRBV2 and TRBJ2-4, with a tentative D call TRBD2 (5 bases). CDR1 SNHLY and CDR2 FYNNEI come from the germline V gene. Between the trimmed V and J ends, which lost 7 bases and 0 bases, there was a span of 10 bases. This CDR3 spans 14 amino acids.